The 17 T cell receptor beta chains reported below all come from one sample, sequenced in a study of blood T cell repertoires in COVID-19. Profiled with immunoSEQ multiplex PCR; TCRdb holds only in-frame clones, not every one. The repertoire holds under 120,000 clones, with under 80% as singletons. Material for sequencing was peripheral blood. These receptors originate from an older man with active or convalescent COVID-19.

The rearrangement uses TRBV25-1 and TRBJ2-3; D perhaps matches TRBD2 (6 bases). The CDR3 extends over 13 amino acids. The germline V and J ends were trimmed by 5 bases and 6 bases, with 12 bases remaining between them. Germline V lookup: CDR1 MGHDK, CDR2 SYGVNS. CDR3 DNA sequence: TGTGCCAGCAGTTACGGGGGAAAGGATACGCAGTATTTT. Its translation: CASSYGGKDTQYF.

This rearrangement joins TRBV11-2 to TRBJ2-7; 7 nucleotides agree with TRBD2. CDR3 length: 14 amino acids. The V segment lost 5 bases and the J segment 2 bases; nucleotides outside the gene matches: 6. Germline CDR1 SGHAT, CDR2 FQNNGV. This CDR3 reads CASSKSGVTYEQYF. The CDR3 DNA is TGTGCCAGCAGCAAAAGCGGGGTAACCTACGAGCAGTACTTC. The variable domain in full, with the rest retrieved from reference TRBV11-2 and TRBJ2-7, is EAGVAQSPRYKIIEKRQSVAFWCNPISGHATLYWYQQILGQGPKLLIQFQNNGVVDDSQLPKDRFSAERLKGVDSTLKIQPAKLEDSAVYLCASSKSGVTYEQYFGPGTRLTVT.

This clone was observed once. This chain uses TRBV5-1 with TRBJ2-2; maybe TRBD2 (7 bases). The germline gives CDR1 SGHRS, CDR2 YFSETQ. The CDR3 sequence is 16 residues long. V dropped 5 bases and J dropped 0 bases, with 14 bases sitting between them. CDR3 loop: CASRSKGGTNTGELFF. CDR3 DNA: TGCGCCAGCAGGTCTAAGGGGGGGACGAACACCGGGGAGCTGTTTTTT.

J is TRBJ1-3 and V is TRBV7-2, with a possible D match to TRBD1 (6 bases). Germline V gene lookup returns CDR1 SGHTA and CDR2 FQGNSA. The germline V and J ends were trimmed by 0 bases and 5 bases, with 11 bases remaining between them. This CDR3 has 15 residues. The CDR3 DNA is TGTGCCAGCAGCTTAGCGGTGTGGGGGCGAAACACCATATATTTT. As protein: CASSLAVWGRNTIYF.

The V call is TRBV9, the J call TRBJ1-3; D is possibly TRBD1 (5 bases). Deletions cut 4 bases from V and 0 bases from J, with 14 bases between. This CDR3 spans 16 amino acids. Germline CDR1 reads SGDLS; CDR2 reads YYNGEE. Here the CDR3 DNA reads TGTGCCAGCAGCCCCCCAGGGAAACGCTCTGGAAACACCATATATTTT. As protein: CASSPPGKRSGNTIYF.

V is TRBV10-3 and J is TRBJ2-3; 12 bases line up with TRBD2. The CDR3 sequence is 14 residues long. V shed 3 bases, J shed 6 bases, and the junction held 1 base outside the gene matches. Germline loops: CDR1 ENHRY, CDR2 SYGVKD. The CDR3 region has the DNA TGTGCCATCAGTGAAACTAGCGGGAGGGATACGCAGTATTTT. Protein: CAISETSGRDTQYF.

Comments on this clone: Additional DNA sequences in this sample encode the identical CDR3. The CDR3 loop is CASSADRDTEAFF. DNA of the CDR3: TGTGCCAGTAGTGCGGACAGGGACACTGAAGCTTTCTTT. The rearrangement uses TRBV19 and TRBJ1-1; 8 bases align to TRBD1. Germline CDR1 and CDR2: LNHDA and SQIVND (reference sequence). The ends lost 5 bases at V and 3 bases at J; junction bases unmatched: 2. The CDR3 spans 13 residues.

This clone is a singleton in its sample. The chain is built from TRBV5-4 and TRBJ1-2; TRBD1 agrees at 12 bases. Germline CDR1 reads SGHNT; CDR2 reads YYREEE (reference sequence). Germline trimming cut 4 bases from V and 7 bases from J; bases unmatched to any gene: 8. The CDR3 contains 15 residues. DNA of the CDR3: TGTGCCAGCAGCAATCCCGGGACAGGGGGCTCTGGCTACACCTTC. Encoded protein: CASSNPGTGGSGYTF. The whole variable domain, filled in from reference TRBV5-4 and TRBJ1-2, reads ETGVTQSPTHLIKTRGQQVTLRCSSQSGHNTVSWYQQALGQGPQFIFQYYREEENGRGNFPPRFSGLQFPNYSSELNVNALELDDSALYLCASSNPGTGGSGYTFGSGTRLTVV.

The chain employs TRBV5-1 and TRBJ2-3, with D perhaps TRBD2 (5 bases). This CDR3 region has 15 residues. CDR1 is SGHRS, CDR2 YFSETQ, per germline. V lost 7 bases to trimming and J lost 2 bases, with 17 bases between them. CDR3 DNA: TGCGCCAGCGGGATTGAGGGAAGGTACACAGATACGCAGTATTTT. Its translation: CASGIEGRYTDTQYF.

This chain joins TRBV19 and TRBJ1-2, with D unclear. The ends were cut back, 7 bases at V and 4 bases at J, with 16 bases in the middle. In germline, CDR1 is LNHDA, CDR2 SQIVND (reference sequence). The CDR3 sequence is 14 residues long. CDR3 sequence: CASKWEDRSYGYTF. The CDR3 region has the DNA TGTGCCAGTAAATGGGAGGACCGTTCCTATGGCTACACCTTC.

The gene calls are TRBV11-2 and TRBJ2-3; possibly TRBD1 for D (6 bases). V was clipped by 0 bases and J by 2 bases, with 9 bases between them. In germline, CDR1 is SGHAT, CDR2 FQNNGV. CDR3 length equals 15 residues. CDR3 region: CASSLEGGFTDTQYF. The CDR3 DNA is TGTGCCAGCAGCTTAGAAGGGGGTTTCACAGATACGCAGTATTTT. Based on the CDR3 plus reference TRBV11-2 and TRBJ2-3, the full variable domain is EAGVAQSPRYKIIEKRQSVAFWCNPISGHATLYWYQQILGQGPKLLIQFQNNGVVDDSQLPKDRFSAERLKGVDSTLKIQPAKLEDSAVYLCASSLEGGFTDTQYFGPGTRLTVL.

Here the CDR3 reads CASSFREGQPQHF. The CDR3 DNA is TGTGCCAGCAGCTTCAGGGAAGGTCAGCCCCAGCATTTT. The V call is TRBV7-2, the J call TRBJ1-5, with D possibly TRBD1 on 5 matching bases. Trimming pared 3 bases from V and 6 bases from J, leaving 9 bases between. Germline V lookup: CDR1 SGHTA, CDR2 FQGNSA. The CDR3 runs to 13 residues.

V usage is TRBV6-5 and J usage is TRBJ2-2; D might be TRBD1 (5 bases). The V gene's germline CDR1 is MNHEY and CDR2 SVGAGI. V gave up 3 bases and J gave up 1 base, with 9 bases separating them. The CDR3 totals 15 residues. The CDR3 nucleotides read TGTGCCAGCAGTTATAGGGGCGGGAACACCGGGGAGCTGTTTTTT. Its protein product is CASSYRGGNTGELFF.

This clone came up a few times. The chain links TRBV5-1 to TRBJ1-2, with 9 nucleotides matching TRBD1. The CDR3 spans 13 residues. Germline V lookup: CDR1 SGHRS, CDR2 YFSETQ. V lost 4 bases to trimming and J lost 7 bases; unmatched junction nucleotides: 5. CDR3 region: CASSEGQGGGYTF. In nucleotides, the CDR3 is TGCGCCAGCAGCGAGGGACAGGGAGGTGGCTACACCTTC.

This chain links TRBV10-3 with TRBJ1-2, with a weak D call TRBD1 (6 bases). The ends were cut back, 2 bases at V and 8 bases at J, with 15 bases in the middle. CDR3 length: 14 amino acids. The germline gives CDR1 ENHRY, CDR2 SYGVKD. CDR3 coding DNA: TGTGCCATCAGTGAGCACTTACAGGGCGGGGGCTACACCTTC. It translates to CAISEHLQGGGYTF.

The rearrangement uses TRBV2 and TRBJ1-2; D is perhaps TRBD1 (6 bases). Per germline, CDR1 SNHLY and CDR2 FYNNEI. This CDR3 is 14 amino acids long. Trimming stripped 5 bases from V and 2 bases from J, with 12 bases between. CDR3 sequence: CASSLTGINYGYTF. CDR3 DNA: TGTGCCAGCAGTTTAACAGGGATCAACTATGGCTACACCTTC. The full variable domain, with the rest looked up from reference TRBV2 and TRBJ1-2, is EPEVTQTPSHQVTQMGQEVILRCVPISNHLYFYWYRQILGQKVEFLVSFYNNEISEKSEIFDDQFSVERPDGSNFTLKIRSTKLEDSAMYFCASSLTGINYGYTFGSGTRLTVV.

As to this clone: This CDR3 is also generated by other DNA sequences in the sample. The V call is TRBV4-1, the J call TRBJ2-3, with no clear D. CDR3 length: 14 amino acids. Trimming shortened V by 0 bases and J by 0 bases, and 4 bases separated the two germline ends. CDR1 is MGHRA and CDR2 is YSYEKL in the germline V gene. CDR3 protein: CASSQDPSTDTQYF. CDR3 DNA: TGCGCCAGCAGCCAAGATCCGAGCACAGATACGCAGTATTTT.